These 24 T cell receptor beta chains were sequenced from one sample in a study of T cells in Graves' hyperthyroidism and ophthalmopathy. Using RNA transcripts as the source, TCR beta CDR3 regions were amplified. TCR CDR3 regions were first amplified by RT-PCR with HTBI primers. From the multiplex PCR reads, TCRdb called clonotypes with MiXCR, one entry per CDR3 protein. The sample holds some 560,000 distinct CDR3 sequences, 15% to 19% seen once. Source material: blood. The receptors here all came from a woman in her thirties with Graves' hyperthyroidism.

This clonotype occurred a few times. The rearrangement links TRBV18 to TRBJ2-1; 12 bases line up with TRBD2. The CDR3 length is 18 residues. From germline, CDR1 is KGHSH and CDR2 LQKENI. The J segment lost 5 bases and the V segment lost 0 bases, leaving 8 bases of the junction unmatched. DNA of the CDR3: TGTGCCAGCTCACCACCCTCTAGCGGGAGGGCCGTGGACAATGAGCAGTTCTTC. This encodes CASSPPSSGRAVDNEQFF.

This clonotype was detected a few times. The V call is TRBV2, the J call TRBJ1-4; D might be TRBD1 (5 bases). The CDR3 has 12 amino acids. CDR1 SNHLY and CDR2 FYNNEI come from the germline V gene. Trimming cost V 9 bases and J 7 bases, with 12 bases left between them. CDR3 sequence: CASFGAAEKLFF. The CDR3 DNA reads TGTGCCAGTTTCGGGGCCGCTGAAAAACTGTTTTTT.

This clonotype was counted ten times or more. The rearrangement links TRBV10-3 to TRBJ1-5; D uncertain. Trimming shortened V by 0 bases and J by 6 bases, and 15 bases separated the two germline ends. The CDR3 has 16 residues. Germline V CDR1 and CDR2: ENHRY, SYGVKD. The CDR3, as DNA: TGTGCCATCAGTGAGTCGATCGGGCGGGAGACTCAGCCCCAGCATTTT. This sequence encodes CAISESIGRETQPQHF.

This clonotype was seen at least ten times. The chain recombines TRBV11-2 with TRBJ2-1; D is perhaps TRBD1 or TRBD2 (6 bases each). Germline-derived CDR1 and CDR2 are SGHAT and FQNNGV. Trimming took off 4 bases at V and 7 bases at J, with 14 bases between the two ends. This CDR3 is 14 amino acids long. The CDR3 sequence is CASSWRQGRNEQFF. CDR3 nucleotides: TGTGCCAGCAGCTGGCGTCAGGGGAGGAATGAGCAGTTCTTC.

This chain uses TRBV19 with TRBJ2-3, with TRBD2 identical over 14 bases. Germline V gene lookup returns CDR1 LNHDA and CDR2 SQIVND (reference sequence). CDR3 length: 16 amino acids. The J segment lost 1 base and the V segment lost 5 bases, leaving 2 bases of the junction unmatched. CDR3 protein: CASSPTSGRGTDTQYF. CDR3 nucleotide sequence: TGTGCCAGTAGTCCGACTAGCGGGAGGGGCACAGATACGCAGTATTTT.

As concerns this clonotype: With a much larger clone just one base away, this may be a read error. This sequence joins TRBV5-1 and TRBJ1-2; tentatively, D is TRBD1 (6 bases). Per the germline V gene, CDR1 is SGHRS and CDR2 is YFSETQ. The length of the CDR3 is 15 residues. This CDR3 is CAGSKEKQGTSGYTF. The CDR3, as DNA: TGCGCCGGCAGCAAAGAGAAACAGGGTACGAGTGGCTACACCTTC. Looking up the rest from reference TRBV5-1 and TRBJ1-2 gives the full variable domain: KAGVTQTPRYLIKTRGQQVTLSCSPISGHRSVSWYQQTPGQGLQFLFEYFSETQRNKGNFPGRFSGRQFSNSRSEMNVSTLELGDSALYLCAGSKEKQGTSGYTFGSGTRLTVV.

This chain connects TRBV19 to TRBJ1-1; no reliable D call. CDR1 and CDR2 (germline): LNHDA, SQIVND (reference sequence). Trimming cost V 2 bases and J 5 bases, with 9 bases left between them. CDR3 size: 13 residues. As DNA, the CDR3 is TGTGCCAGTAGTATAAGTAGGGATACTGAAGCTTTCTTT. This translates into CASSISRDTEAFF.

This clonotype has at least ten counts. The chain combines TRBV2 with TRBJ1-5; TRBD1 is a possible D gene (5 bases). V lost 10 bases and J 7 bases, leaving 17 bases between the germline ends. The CDR3 consists of 13 residues. The V gene's germline CDR1 is SNHLY and CDR2 FYNNEI. The CDR3 is CATSGQMEQPQHF. The CDR3 nucleotides read TGTGCCACCTCGGGGCAGATGGAGCAGCCCCAGCATTTT.

This clonotype was counted a few times. The chain links TRBV5-4 to TRBJ2-1; TRBD2 matches at 9 bases. The CDR3 contains 15 residues. Trimming at V came to 1 base and at J to 4 bases, leaving 3 bases not matched to a gene. Per the germline V gene, CDR1 is SGHNT and CDR2 is YYREEE (reference sequence). The CDR3 sequence: CASSLFLAGYNEQFF. The CDR3 DNA reads TGTGCCAGCAGCTTGTTCCTAGCGGGATACAATGAGCAGTTCTTC.

CDR3 in amino acids: CASSQGRQADTQYF. The CDR3 nucleotides are TGCGCCAGCAGCCAGGGGCGGCAGGCAGATACGCAGTATTTT. The V and J genes are TRBV4-1 and TRBJ2-3; a weak D match, TRBD1 (5 bases). CDR1 and CDR2 from the germline V gene are MGHRA and YSYEKL. The V end lost 3 bases, the J end lost 4 bases, and 11 bases lay between the germline ends. The CDR3 covers 14 residues.

This clonotype was observed a handful of times. The chain employs TRBV20-1 and TRBJ1-2; D not certain. The germline V and J ends were trimmed by 0 bases and 7 bases, with 12 bases remaining between them. The CDR3 is 13 amino acids. Germline CDR1 and CDR2: DFQATT and SNEGSKA (reference sequence). In nucleotides, the CDR3 is TGCAGTGCTAGAGATCGTCAGGTGCTTGGCTACACCTTC. The encoded protein is CSARDRQVLGYTF.

This clonotype showed up many times. V gene TRBV3-1 combines with J gene TRBJ1-2; D gene unclear. Germline V lookup: CDR1 LGHDT, CDR2 YNNKEL (reference sequence). The CDR3 contains 13 residues. V shed 4 bases and J shed 4 bases, with 10 bases lying between them. CDR3 in DNA: TGTGCCAGCAGCCGAGAAGAGGGCTATGGCTACACCTTC. Residues: CASSREEGYGYTF.

In its sample, this clonotype was seen a few times. The genes are TRBV10-3 and TRBJ1-1; D unresolved. The germline gives CDR1 ENHRY, CDR2 SYGVKD. This CDR3 spans 13 amino acids. V was clipped by 8 bases and J by 2 bases, with 12 bases between them. In DNA form, the CDR3 reads TGTGCCATCTCTATTGGAGTAAACACTGAAGCTTTCTTT. This sequence encodes CAISIGVNTEAFF.

The rearrangement links TRBV29-1 to TRBJ1-2; D is ambiguous. The CDR3 loop spans 11 amino acids. Germline CDR1 SQVTM, CDR2 ANQGSEA. The germline V and J ends were trimmed by 2 bases and 8 bases, with 9 bases remaining between them. The CDR3 is CSVEIWAGYTF. The CDR3 DNA reads as TGCAGCGTTGAAATATGGGCCGGCTACACCTTC.

This clonotype appeared many times. The chain has TRBV5-1 and TRBJ2-1, with no clear D. CDR3 length: 16 amino acids. V gave up 4 bases and J gave up 0 bases, with 14 bases separating them. From germline, CDR1 is SGHRS and CDR2 YFSETQ. Here the CDR3 reads CASSPLTLSSYNEQFF. As DNA, the CDR3 is TGCGCCAGCAGCCCCCTGACTCTAAGCTCCTACAATGAGCAGTTCTTC.

Ten or more counts support this clonotype. The V and J genes are TRBV19 and TRBJ1-1; D ambiguous. This CDR3 region has 12 residues. The germline V gene encodes CDR1 LNHDA and CDR2 SQIVND (reference sequence). The DNA for the CDR3 is TGTGCAAGCTACACCGTGAACACTGAAGCTTTCTTT. Encoded protein: CASYTVNTEAFF.

This clonotype was observed at least ten times. CDR3 residues: CASSRTHNEQFF. CDR3 nucleotide sequence: TGTGCCAGCAGCCGAACACACAATGAGCAGTTCTTC. This chain links TRBV4-2 with TRBJ2-1; no reliable D call. V lost 4 bases, J lost 5 bases, and 6 bases lay in between. CDR3 length: 12 residues. Germline assignment: CDR1 LGHNA and CDR2 YNFKEQ.

This clonotype was seen ten or more times. The chain recombines TRBV7-9 with TRBJ1-1; D is ambiguous. CDR1 SEHNR and CDR2 FQNEAQ come from the germline V gene (reference sequence). CDR3 length equals 14 residues. Trimming left V 0 bases short and J 1 base short, with 6 bases between. Here the CDR3 DNA reads TGTGCCAGCAGCTTAGCGGTGCAGAACACTGAAGCTTTCTTT. Translation gives CASSLAVQNTEAFF. Complete variable domain (other parts from reference TRBV7-9 and TRBJ1-1): DTGVSQNPRHKITKRGQNVTFRCDPISEHNRLYWYRQTLGQGPEFLTYFQNEAQLEKSRLLSDRFSAERPKGSFSTLEIQRTEQGDSAMYLCASSLAVQNTEAFFGQGTRLTVV.

Worth noting for this clonotype: Mismatch with germline at one junction end may stem from a read error. The rearrangement uses TRBV27 and TRBJ2-1; D might be TRBD2 (6 bases). Germline lookup yields CDR1 MNHEY and CDR2 SMNVEV (reference sequence). This CDR3 comprises 15 residues. The CDR3 reads CASRVGSSSYDEQFF. Written as DNA, the CDR3 is TGTGCCAGCAGGGTCGGGAGTAGCTCCTACGATGAGCAGTTCTTC.

This clonotype was observed a handful of times. This chain uses TRBV20-1 with TRBJ2-7; 8 bases agree with TRBD1. This CDR3 contains 15 residues. Germline V gene data show CDR1 as DFQATT and CDR2 as SNEGSKA (reference sequence). The V and J ends lost 3 bases and 6 bases, in that order; junction bases with no gene match: 13. The chain's CDR3 is CSASLPGQVELEQYF. CDR3 coding DNA: TGCAGTGCTAGCCTTCCGGGACAGGTGGAGCTCGAGCAGTACTTC.

This clonotype was picked up a small number of times. V gene TRBV7-9 combines with J gene TRBJ2-7, with 8 bases that match TRBD2. CDR3 length: 16 residues. Germline CDR1 and CDR2: SEHNR and FQNEAQ (reference sequence). V lost 2 bases, J lost 3 bases, and 9 bases stayed unmatched. CDR3 DNA: TGTGCCAGCAGCTTATTCGGGGGGGCGGCGGGCTACGAGCAGTACTTC. Protein product: CASSLFGGAAGYEQYF.

This clonotype was recorded a few times. The chain joins TRBV20-1 to TRBJ2-1; perhaps D is TRBD1 or TRBD2 (5 bases each). Trimming took off 3 bases at V and 6 bases at J, with 21 bases between the two ends. Germline V lookup: CDR1 DFQATT, CDR2 SNEGSKA (reference sequence). CDR3 length: 16 amino acids. The CDR3 here is CSARSLGVGKGNEQFF. DNA for the CDR3: TGCAGTGCTAGGTCCTTGGGGGTTGGTAAGGGCAATGAGCAGTTCTTC.

CDR3 residues: CASSEYSHIIQETQYF. The DNA for the CDR3 is TGTGCCAGCAGTGAATACTCCCACATCATCCAAGAGACCCAGTACTTC. The V call is TRBV25-1, the J call TRBJ2-5; D is unclear. The germline V and J ends were trimmed by 0 bases and 1 base, with 12 bases remaining between them. The germline V gene has CDR1 MGHDK and CDR2 SYGVNS. The CDR3 extends over 16 amino acids.

The table lists this clonotype with a few counts. The chain couples TRBV4-1 to TRBJ1-2; 8 bases fit TRBD1. With V trimmed by 3 bases and J by 1 base, 4 bases remained unmatched. This CDR3 region has 15 residues. Germline V gives CDR1 MGHRA, CDR2 YSYEKL. The CDR3 coding sequence is TGCGCCAGCAGCCAGAGGACAGGGCTTAACTATGGCTACACCTTC. Translated, it gives CASSQRTGLNYGYTF.